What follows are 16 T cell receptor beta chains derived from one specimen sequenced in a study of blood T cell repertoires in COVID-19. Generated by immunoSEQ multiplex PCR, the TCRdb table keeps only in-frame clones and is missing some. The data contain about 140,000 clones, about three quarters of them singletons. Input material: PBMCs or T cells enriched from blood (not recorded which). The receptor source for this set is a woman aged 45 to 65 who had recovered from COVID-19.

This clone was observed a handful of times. The CDR3 here is CASSFEGRSGQYGYTF. The CDR3 DNA is TGTGCCAGCAGCTTTGAGGGGCGGTCGGGACAGTATGGCTACACCTTC. V and J are TRBV11-3 and TRBJ1-2, with 7 bases fitting TRBD1. This CDR3 spans 16 amino acids. V was clipped by 3 bases and J by 5 bases; unmatched bases: 12. Germline V gives CDR1 SGHNT, CDR2 YENEEA.

The CDR3 DNA sequence: TGTGCCAGCAGCGTAGGCAGCGTGATCCGCACAGATACGCAGTATTTT. It encodes CASSVGSVIRTDTQYF. The rearrangement uses TRBV9 and TRBJ2-3; no clear D. The CDR3 runs to 16 residues. Trimming took off 0 bases at V and 1 base at J, with 12 bases between the two ends. Germline V CDR1 and CDR2: SGDLS, YYNGEE.

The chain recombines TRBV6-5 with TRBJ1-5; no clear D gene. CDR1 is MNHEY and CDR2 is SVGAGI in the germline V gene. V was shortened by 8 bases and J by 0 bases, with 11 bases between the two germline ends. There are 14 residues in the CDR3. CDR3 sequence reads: CASAPVNSNQPQHF. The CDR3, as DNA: TGTGCCAGCGCCCCAGTTAATAGCAATCAGCCCCAGCATTTT.

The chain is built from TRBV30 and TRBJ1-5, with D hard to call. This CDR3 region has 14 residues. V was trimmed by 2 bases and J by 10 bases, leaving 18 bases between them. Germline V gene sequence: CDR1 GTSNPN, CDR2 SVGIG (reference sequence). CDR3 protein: CAWSPGSLRGPQHF. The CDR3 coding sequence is TGTGCCTGGAGTCCCGGGAGTCTCAGAGGACCCCAGCATTTT.

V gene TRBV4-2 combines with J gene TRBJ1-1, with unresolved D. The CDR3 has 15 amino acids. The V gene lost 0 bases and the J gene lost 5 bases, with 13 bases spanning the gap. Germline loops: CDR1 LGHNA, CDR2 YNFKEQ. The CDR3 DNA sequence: TGTGCCAGCAGCCAAGATTTCGTCGGAGGAACTGAAGCTTTCTTT. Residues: CASSQDFVGGTEAFF.

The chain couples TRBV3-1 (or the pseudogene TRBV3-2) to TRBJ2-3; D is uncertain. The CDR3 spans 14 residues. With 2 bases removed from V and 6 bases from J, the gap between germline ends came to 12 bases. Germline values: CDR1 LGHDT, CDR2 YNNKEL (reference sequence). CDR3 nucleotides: TGTGCCAGCAGCCAAATGAGAACCTTTGATACGCAGTATTTT. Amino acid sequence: CASSQMRTFDTQYF.

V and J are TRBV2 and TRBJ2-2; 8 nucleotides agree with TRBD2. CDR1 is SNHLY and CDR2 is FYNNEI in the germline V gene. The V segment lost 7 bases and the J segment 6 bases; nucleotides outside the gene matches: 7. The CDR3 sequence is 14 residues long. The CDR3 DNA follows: TGTGCCAGCAACTCCGGGACTAGAGCCGGGGAGCTGTTTTTT. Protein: CASNSGTRAGELFF.

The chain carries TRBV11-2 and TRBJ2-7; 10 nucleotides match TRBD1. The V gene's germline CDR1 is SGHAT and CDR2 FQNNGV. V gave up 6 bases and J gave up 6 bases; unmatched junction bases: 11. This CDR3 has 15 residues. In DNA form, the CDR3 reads TGTGCCAGCAGACCAGCGCGGACAGGGGGAGGCGAGCAGTACTTC. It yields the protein CASRPARTGGGEQYF.

The CDR3: CAIMAGTGNDNEQFF. The CDR3 DNA is TGTGCCATCATGGCCGGGACAGGGAATGACAATGAGCAGTTCTTC. The chain carries TRBV2 and TRBJ2-1; TRBD1 agrees at 9 bases. V lost 10 bases, J lost 5 bases, and 12 bases stayed unmatched. The CDR3 length is 15 residues. The germline gives CDR1 SNHLY, CDR2 FYNNEI.

CDR3 nucleotides: TGTGCCAGCTCGCCAGGACAGGGGGCGGAGCTGTTTTTT. This encodes CASSPGQGAELFF. The rearrangement joins TRBV18 to TRBJ1-4; 11 bases fit TRBD1. TRBJ2-2 explains the end of the DNA better; the J call may be wrong. There are 13 residues in the CDR3. The germline gives CDR1 KGHSH, CDR2 LQKENI.

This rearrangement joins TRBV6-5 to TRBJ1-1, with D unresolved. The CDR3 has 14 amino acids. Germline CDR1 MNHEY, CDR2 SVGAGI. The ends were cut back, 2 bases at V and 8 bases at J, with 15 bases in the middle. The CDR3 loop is CASSYRDGDREAFF. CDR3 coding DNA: TGTGCCAGCAGTTACCGCGACGGGGATCGGGAAGCTTTCTTT.

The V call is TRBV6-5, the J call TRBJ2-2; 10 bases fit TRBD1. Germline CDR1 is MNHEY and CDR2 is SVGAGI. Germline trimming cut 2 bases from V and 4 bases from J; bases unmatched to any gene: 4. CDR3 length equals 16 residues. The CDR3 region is CASSYGGTGATGELFF. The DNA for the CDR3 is TGTGCCAGCAGTTACGGAGGGACAGGGGCCACCGGGGAGCTGTTTTTT.

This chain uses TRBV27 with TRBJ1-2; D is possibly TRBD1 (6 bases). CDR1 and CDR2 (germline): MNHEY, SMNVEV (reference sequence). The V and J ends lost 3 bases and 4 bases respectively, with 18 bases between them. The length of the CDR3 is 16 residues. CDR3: CASSFWQRGTVYGYTF. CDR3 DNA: TGTGCCAGCAGTTTTTGGCAGAGGGGGACCGTCTATGGCTACACCTTC.

The CDR3 reads CASSQDKRATTNEKLFF. As DNA, the CDR3 is TGTGCCAGCAGCCAGGATAAGCGCGCAACAACTAATGAAAAACTGTTTTTT. The rearrangement joins TRBV3-1 (or the pseudogene TRBV3-2) to TRBJ1-4; no clear D. Germline loops: CDR1 LGHDT, CDR2 YNNKEL (reference sequence). V lost 3 bases to trimming and J lost 0 bases, with 14 bases between them. The CDR3 runs 17 residues.

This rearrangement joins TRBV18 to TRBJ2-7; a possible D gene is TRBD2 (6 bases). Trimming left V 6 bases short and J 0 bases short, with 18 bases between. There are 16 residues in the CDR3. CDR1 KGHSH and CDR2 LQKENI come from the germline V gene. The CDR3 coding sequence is TGTGCCAGCTCCCTCATGGGGGGATTGGGCTCCTACGAGCAGTACTTC. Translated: CASSLMGGLGSYEQYF.

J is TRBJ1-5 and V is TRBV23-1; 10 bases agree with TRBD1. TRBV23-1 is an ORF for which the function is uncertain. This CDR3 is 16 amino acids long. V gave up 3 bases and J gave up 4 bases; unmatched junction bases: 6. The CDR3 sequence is CASSHPRQGANQPQHF. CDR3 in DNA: TGCGCCAGCAGTCATCCCCGACAGGGGGCTAATCAGCCCCAGCATTTT.